This T cell receptor (beta chain) was retrieved from a study of cytomegalovirus exposure and HLA in healthy donors (dated by TCRdb to about 2017). Regarding the research as a whole: According to a later analysis, the 120 or so validation repertoires were produced on the same platform as the roughly 600 repertoires of the first cohort. The study aimed to test whether cataloging public T cell receptors could reveal signatures of past pathogen exposure. In addition to the first cohort of approximately 670 subjects, a separate validation cohort of approximately 110 different subjects was used. To predict cytomegalovirus infection status, the study brought together high-throughput TCR immunosequencing, statistical association of individual TCRs with disease status, and machine learning.

A remark on this clone: The target of this receptor is not known. No base qualities exist here, and no much larger clone lies one base off it.

General study outcomes and caveats: The classifier was reported to diagnose cytomegalovirus status with high specificity and sensitivity in both the original cohort and the validation cohort. The authors suggested that the approach could potentially be extended to other disease states and immunological phenotypes. A total of 150 or so TCR beta chains were listed by the study as associated with cytomegalovirus. Most TCR sequences were observed very rarely across donors, whereas some public TCRs were present in many individuals. A later analysis found that TCRs clustered in the first cohort also tended to co-occur in the 95 to 150 validation repertoires, with 94% of cluster scores above 0. The validation cohort had no HLA typing available for a later analysis, so co-occurrence within that cohort was assessed over all 120 repertoires. Three of the identified cytomegalovirus-associated TCR beta chains were confirmed in vitro to be specific for cytomegalovirus antigens.

Donors formed part of the validation cohort, which comprised 120 subjects and was distinct from the first cohort of 550 to 850 subjects. Receptor libraries were prepared by the immunoSEQ multiplex PCR assay. The study's own analysis went as follows. A statistical classification framework was built for diagnosing cytomegalovirus status from the catalog of TCR beta chain sequences. The table was pulled from immuneACCESS by TCRdb, which kept in-frame rearrangements only. Such tables lose some clones; where checked, under half of the loss comes from unresolved V genes, and the rest has no known cause. V, J and clone size derive from that table, while D and trimming were established from the DNA sequence. The sample data list around 230,000 clones, and 75% to 90% of these were observed just once. The ten largest clones take up about 1.2% of the sample. The CDR3, from cysteine to phenylalanine, totals 14 residues. The DNA shown is the 42-base CDR3, in frame from base 1. In the germline V gene, CDR1 corresponds to SGHNT and CDR2 to YENEEA. V ends up 3 bases short and J 1 base short, with an unmatched junction base count of 2.

The sequence is built from TRBV11-3 and TRBJ2-7, with 8 bases matching TRBD1. This clonotype was obtained from a woman aged 25-40 years in good health and CMV-seropositive. Sequences were obtained from PBMCs. The CDR3: CASSFTGGSYEQYF. The bases read TGTGCCAGCAGCTTTACAGGGGGGTCCTACGAGCAGTACTTC.